Here is one TCR beta chain with its context. This entry belongs to a study of blood T cell repertoires in COVID-19. At the level of the study: The analysed material was cDNA or gDNA that came from T cells, B-cell-depleted T cells, or PBMCs.

The CDR3 totals 12 residues. Assay: immunoSEQ multiplex PCR; the TCRdb copy retains only in-frame clones and omits some. The sample has about 50,000 clones, over 90% seen once; the top ten hold 8.5% to 10%. The J gene is TRBJ2-7, the V gene TRBV21-1; the table gives TRBD2 as D, unverified against the DNA. TRBV21-1 is a pseudogene segment. Material for sequencing was peripheral blood. The receptor comes from a woman older than 75 with acute or convalescent COVID-19. The CDR3 is CASSLEAYEQYF. In nucleotides, the CDR3 is TGTGCCAGCAGCCTCGAGGCGTACGAGCAGTACTTC.